Following are 10 T cell receptor beta chains from one sample sequenced in a study of blood T cell repertoires in COVID-19. The table came from immunoSEQ multiplex PCR; TCRdb's copy has only in-frame clones and leaves some out. The sample includes approximately 120,000 clones, around 78% of them seen just once. The sample consisted of peripheral blood. Receptors originate from a human donor in a cohort sampled during active COVID-19.

V usage is TRBV6-5 and J usage is TRBJ1-1; 9 bases are a match to TRBD1. Germline CDR1 reads MNHEY; CDR2 reads SVGAGI. This CDR3 has 15 residues. V lost 2 bases and J lost 6; bases outside the gene matches: 7. The CDR3 is CASSYEGQGISEAFF. DNA for the CDR3: TGTGCCAGCAGTTACGAGGGACAGGGAATCTCTGAAGCTTTCTTT.

The chain has TRBV14 and TRBJ2-2; a weak D match, TRBD1 (6 bases). CDR1 is SGHDN and CDR2 is FVKESK in the germline V gene. V lost 0 bases and J 8 bases, leaving 13 bases between the germline ends. The CDR3 is 15 residues long. The CDR3 loop reads CASSQDATGSGELFF. The DNA of the CDR3 is TGTGCCAGCAGCCAAGATGCAACAGGGAGTGGGGAGCTGTTTTTT.

The chain employs TRBV7-8 and TRBJ1-3; 7 nucleotides line up with TRBD1. CDR3 length equals 16 residues. CDR1 is SGHVS, CDR2 FQNEAQ, per germline. The V segment lost 5 bases and the J segment 0 bases; nucleotides outside the gene matches: 7. The DNA of the CDR3 is TGTGCCAGCAGCGGCCGGGACAGATTCTCTGGAAACACCATATATTTT. Protein product: CASSGRDRFSGNTIYF.

The chain employs TRBV11-2 and TRBJ2-7, with D perhaps TRBD2 (5 bases). Trimming pared 4 bases from V and 3 bases from J, leaving 10 bases between. This CDR3 spans 13 amino acids. Germline CDR1 and CDR2: SGHAT and FQNNGV. The CDR3 DNA follows: TGTGCCAGCAGCTACCGGACTGGCTACGAGCAGTACTTC. Its translation is CASSYRTGYEQYF.

This clone has more than one count but fewer than ten. Written as DNA, the CDR3 is TGTGCCAGCAGCTTAGCGGGGAGAGGTGGGGCCAACGTCCTGACTTTC. Its translation: CASSLAGRGGANVLTF. The gene calls are TRBV7-9 and TRBJ2-6, with D maybe TRBD2 (5 bases). Germline-derived CDR1 and CDR2 are SEHNR and FQNEAQ (reference sequence). The CDR3 is made up of 16 amino acids. The ends were cut back, 0 bases at V and 3 bases at J, with 9 bases in the middle.

The chain couples TRBV3-1 (or the pseudogene TRBV3-2) to TRBJ2-5, with TRBD2 matching 13 bases. This CDR3 is built from 17 residues. V trimming: 4 bases; J trimming: 5 bases; junction bases outside the gene matches: 10. Germline V gene lookup returns CDR1 LGHDT and CDR2 YNNKEL (reference sequence). This CDR3 reads CASSPRRLAGGKETQYF. In nucleotides, the CDR3 is TGTGCCAGCAGCCCACGGAGACTAGCGGGGGGTAAGGAGACCCAGTACTTC.

The chain recombines TRBV6-1 with TRBJ1-2; D is unclear. V was trimmed by 2 bases and J by 1 base, leaving 11 bases between them. CDR1 is MNHNS, CDR2 SASEGT, per germline. The CDR3 is 15 amino acids. The CDR3 loop reads CASSERGRSNYGYTF. In nucleotides, the CDR3 is TGTGCCAGCAGTGAACGTGGGAGAAGTAACTATGGCTACACCTTC.

This chain connects TRBV5-1 to TRBJ2-3; D is possibly TRBD1 (6 bases). The CDR3 has 18 residues. Germline CDR1 reads SGHRS; CDR2 reads YFSETQ. V was cut by 0 bases and J by 2 bases, with 19 bases left in between. CDR3 nucleotide sequence: TGCGCCAGCAGCTTGGTAACAGGGTCCCTCCCTACCACAGATACGCAGTATTTT. Encoded protein: CASSLVTGSLPTTDTQYF.

This chain connects TRBV28 to TRBJ1-2; no clear D gene. Germline V lookup: CDR1 MDHEN, CDR2 SYDVKM. CDR3 length: 16 residues. The V end lost 6 bases, the J end lost 2 bases, and 19 bases lay between the germline ends. CDR3 nucleotides: TGTGCCAGCAGCACCTCAGACAAAGTGGGCAACTATGGCTACACCTTC. It encodes CASSTSDKVGNYGYTF.

The chain carries TRBV15 and TRBJ1-6; TRBD1 matches at 8 bases. Looked up from germline, CDR1 is LNHNV and CDR2 is YYDKDF (reference sequence). The trim removed 4 bases at V and 7 bases at J, leaving 3 bases unmatched. There are 14 residues in the CDR3. CDR3 nucleotide sequence: TGTGCCACCAGCACATGGACAGGGAATTCACCCCTCCACTTT. Translating gives CATSTWTGNSPLHF. The entire variable domain, with the rest obtained from reference TRBV15 and TRBJ1-6, is as follows: DAMVIQNPRYQVTQFGKPVTLSCSQTLNHNVMYWYQQKSSQAPKLLFHYYDKDFNNEADTPDNFQSRRPNTSFCFLDIRSPGLGDTAMYLCATSTWTGNSPLHFGNGTRLTVT.